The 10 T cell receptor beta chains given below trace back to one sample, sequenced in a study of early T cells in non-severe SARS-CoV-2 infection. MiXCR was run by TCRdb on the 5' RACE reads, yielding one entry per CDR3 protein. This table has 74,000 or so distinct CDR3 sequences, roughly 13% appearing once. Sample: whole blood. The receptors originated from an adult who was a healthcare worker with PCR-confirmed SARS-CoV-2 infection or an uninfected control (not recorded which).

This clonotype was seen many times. The CDR3 reads CASSVEGGAIGELFF. CDR3 DNA: TGTGCCAGCAGCGTAGAAGGGGGCGCAATCGGGGAGCTGTTTTTT. The chain couples TRBV9 to TRBJ2-2, with 7 bases aligning to TRBD1. CDR3 size: 15 residues. Looked up from germline, CDR1 is SGDLS and CDR2 is YYNGEE. V gave up 0 bases and J gave up 7 bases; unmatched junction bases: 6.

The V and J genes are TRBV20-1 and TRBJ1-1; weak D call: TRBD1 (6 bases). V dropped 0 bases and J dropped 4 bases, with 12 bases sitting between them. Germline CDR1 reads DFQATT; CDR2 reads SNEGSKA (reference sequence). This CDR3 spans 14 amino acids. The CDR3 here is CSARDITGFTEAFF. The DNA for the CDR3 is TGCAGTGCTAGAGACATAACAGGGTTCACTGAAGCTTTCTTT.

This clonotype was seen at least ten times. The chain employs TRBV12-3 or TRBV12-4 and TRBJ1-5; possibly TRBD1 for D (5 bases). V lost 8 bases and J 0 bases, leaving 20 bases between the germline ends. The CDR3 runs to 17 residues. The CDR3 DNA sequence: TGTGCCAGCGGGGGTTTAACCGGGGCTTATAGCAATCAGCCCCAGCATTTT. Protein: CASGGLTGAYSNQPQHF.

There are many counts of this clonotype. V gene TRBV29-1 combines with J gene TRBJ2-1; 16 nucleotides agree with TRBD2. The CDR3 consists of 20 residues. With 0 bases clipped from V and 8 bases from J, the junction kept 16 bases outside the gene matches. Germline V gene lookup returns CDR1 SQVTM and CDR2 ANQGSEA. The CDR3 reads CSVEDPLNPGTSGGGDEQFF. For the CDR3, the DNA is TGCAGCGTTGAAGACCCCTTAAACCCCGGGACTAGCGGGGGGGGTGATGAGCAGTTCTTC.

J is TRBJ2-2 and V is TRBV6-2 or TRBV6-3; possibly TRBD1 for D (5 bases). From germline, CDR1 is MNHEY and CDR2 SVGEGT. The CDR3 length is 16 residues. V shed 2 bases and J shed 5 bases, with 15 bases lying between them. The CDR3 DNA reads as TGTGCCAGCAGTTACCTGAGACAGTTAGCTACCGGGGAGCTGTTTTTT. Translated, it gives CASSYLRQLATGELFF.

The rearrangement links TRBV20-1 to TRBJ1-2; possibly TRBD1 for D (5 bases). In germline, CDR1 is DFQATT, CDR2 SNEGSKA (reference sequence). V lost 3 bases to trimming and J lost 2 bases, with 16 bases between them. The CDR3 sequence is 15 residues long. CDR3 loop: CSAREGHSNNYGYTF. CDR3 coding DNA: TGCAGTGCTAGGGAAGGACATTCAAACAACTATGGCTACACCTTC.

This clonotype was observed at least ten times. CDR3 sequence: CAWRVWDRDSRGYTF. The CDR3 region has the DNA TGTGCCTGGAGGGTGTGGGACAGGGATTCGAGAGGCTACACCTTC. V is TRBV30 and J is TRBJ1-2; 9 bases are shared with TRBD1. With 3 bases clipped from V and 8 bases from J, the junction kept 13 bases outside the gene matches. CDR1 is GTSNPN and CDR2 is SVGIG in the germline V gene (reference sequence). The CDR3 is made up of 15 amino acids. The full variable domain, its missing parts supplied by reference TRBV30 and TRBJ1-2, is SQTIHQWPATLVQPVGSPLSLECTVEGTSNPNLYWYRQAAGRGLQLLFYSVGIGQISSEVPQNLSASRPQDRQFILSSKKLLLSDSGFYLCAWRVWDRDSRGYTFGSGTRLTVV.

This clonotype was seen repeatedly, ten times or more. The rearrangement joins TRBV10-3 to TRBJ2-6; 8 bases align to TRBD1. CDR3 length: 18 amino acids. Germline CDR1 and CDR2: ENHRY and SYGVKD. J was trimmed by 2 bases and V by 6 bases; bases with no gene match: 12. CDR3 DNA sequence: TGTGCCATCAGGGTTACGACAGGGGACGTGACTGGGGCCAACGTCCTGACTTTC. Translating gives CAIRVTTGDVTGANVLTF.

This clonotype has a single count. CDR3 residues: CASSSGGAHYEQYF. The CDR3 nucleotides read TGTGCCAGCAGCTCCGGTGGAGCTCATTACGAGCAGTACTTC. This chain links TRBV7-2 with TRBJ2-7; no clear D gene. The V gene lost 4 bases and the J gene lost 4 bases, with 14 bases spanning the gap. Per germline, CDR1 SGHTA and CDR2 FQGNSA. The CDR3 runs 14 residues.

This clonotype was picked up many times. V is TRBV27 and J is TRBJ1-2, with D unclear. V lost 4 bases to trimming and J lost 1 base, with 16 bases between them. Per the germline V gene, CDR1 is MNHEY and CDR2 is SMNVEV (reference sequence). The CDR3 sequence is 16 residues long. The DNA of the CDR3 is TGTGCCAGCAGTTCCCGGAGCCGGGGTAATAACTATGGCTACACCTTC. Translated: CASSSRSRGNNYGYTF.